One and the same sample provided the 5 T cell receptor beta chains below, sequenced in a study of blood T cell repertoires in COVID-19. Sequenced by immunoSEQ multiplex PCR; TCRdb stores in-frame clones only, minus some. The profile shows under 85,000 clones, about 81% of them singletons. The sample consisted of peripheral blood. The receptors here all came from a man of 80 years or more with acute or convalescent COVID-19.

This chain connects TRBV19 to TRBJ2-1; 8 bases line up with TRBD2. CDR1 is LNHDA, CDR2 SQIVND, per germline (reference sequence). The CDR3 is made up of 17 amino acids. The V and J ends lost 1 base and 2 bases, in that order; junction bases with no gene match: 7. The CDR3 protein is CASSIVGRARTYNEQFF. The CDR3 coding sequence is TGTGCCAGTAGTATAGTCGGGAGGGCCAGGACCTACAATGAGCAGTTCTTC.

The chain employs TRBV7-8 and TRBJ2-5, with 7 bases lining up with TRBD2. CDR1 is SGHVS, CDR2 FQNEAQ, per germline. V was clipped by 2 bases and J by 0 bases; unmatched bases: 3. The CDR3 runs 15 residues. CDR3 coding DNA: TGTGCCAGCAGCTTAATCCTAGCGGACCAAGAGACCCAGTACTTC. Translation: CASSLILADQETQYF.

The J gene is TRBJ2-6, the V gene TRBV11-2, with 7 bases matching TRBD2. The V gene end was trimmed by 5 bases and the J gene end by 2 bases; junction bases not matched to a gene: 12. There are 18 residues in the CDR3. Germline CDR1 and CDR2: SGHAT and FQNNGV. The CDR3 region is CASSMREGGRAGANVLTF. CDR3 DNA: TGTGCCAGCAGCATGAGGGAGGGAGGGCGAGCTGGGGCCAACGTCCTGACTTTC.

The chain joins TRBV6-5 to TRBJ1-6; 11 bases agree with TRBD1. Looked up from germline, CDR1 is MNHEY and CDR2 is SVGAGI. The CDR3 covers 15 residues. Losses at the gene ends were 5 bases for V and 8 bases for J; bases not matched to a gene: 5. CDR3 amino acids: CASSPMGQGDSPLHF. DNA for the CDR3: TGTGCCAGCAGTCCAATGGGACAGGGGGATTCACCCCTCCACTTT.

In DNA, the CDR3 is TGTGCCAGCAGTTTAAGCCAAAGTTATGGCTACACCTTC. Protein sequence: CASSLSQSYGYTF. This chain uses TRBV27 with TRBJ1-2; D is unclear. V lost 2 bases to trimming and J lost 5 bases, with 9 bases between them. This CDR3 is 13 amino acids long. Germline V lookup: CDR1 MNHEY, CDR2 SMNVEV (reference sequence).